Below are 6 T cell receptor beta chains sequenced from a single sample in a study of cytomegalovirus exposure and HLA in healthy donors. Amplification used 60 Vbeta primers and 13 Jbeta primers. Generated by immunoSEQ multiplex PCR, the TCRdb table keeps only in-frame clones and is missing some. In total, the table holds 70,000 to 85,000 clones. Sequencing was carried out using PBMCs. The receptor set was obtained from a female donor in good health and CMV-seropositive.

V and J are TRBV5-4 and TRBJ1-5, with 8 bases fitting TRBD1. Germline V CDR1 and CDR2: SGHNT, YYREEE (reference sequence). The CDR3 is made up of 15 amino acids. Trimming at V came to 4 bases and at J to 1 base, leaving 4 bases not matched to a gene. The CDR3 here is CASSDGQGSNQPQHF. CDR3 bases: TGTGCCAGCAGCGACGGACAGGGAAGCAATCAGCCCCAGCATTTT.

This sequence joins TRBV30 and TRBJ2-1; D is unresolved. The CDR3 loop spans 13 amino acids. V shed 0 bases and J shed 4 bases, with 7 bases lying between them. Germline V lookup: CDR1 GTSNPN, CDR2 SVGIG (reference sequence). The CDR3 loop is CAWSVQIYNEQFF. CDR3 bases: TGTGCCTGGAGTGTACAGATTTACAATGAGCAGTTCTTC.

The chain joins TRBV4-1 to TRBJ2-2; a weak D match, TRBD2 (6 bases). The CDR3 length is 16 residues. Looked up from germline, CDR1 is MGHRA and CDR2 is YSYEKL. Trimming cost V 0 bases and J 5 bases, with 13 bases left between them. CDR3 in amino acids: CASSQDPGRGTGELFF. The CDR3 nucleotides read TGCGCCAGCAGCCAAGACCCCGGGAGAGGAACCGGGGAGCTGTTTTTT.

J is TRBJ1-1 and V is TRBV29-1; D gene unclear. The germline V and J ends were trimmed by 4 bases and 6 bases, with 18 bases remaining between them. This CDR3 is built from 14 residues. Germline V gene lookup returns CDR1 SQVTM and CDR2 ANQGSEA. The CDR3 protein is CSVVGDRGYAEAFF. The CDR3 DNA reads TGCAGCGTTGTCGGCGATCGAGGGTATGCTGAAGCTTTCTTT.

The chain recombines TRBV20-1 with TRBJ2-1, with D hard to call. This CDR3 comprises 11 residues. V was shortened by 3 bases and J by 8 bases, with 8 bases between the two germline ends. Germline V CDR1 and CDR2: DFQATT, SNEGSKA (reference sequence). The CDR3 here is CSARFIDEQFF. The CDR3 DNA follows: TGCAGTGCTAGGTTCATTGATGAGCAGTTCTTC.

Concerning this clone: The sample contains more than one DNA sequence encoding this CDR3. The chain joins TRBV4-1 to TRBJ1-1; a possible D gene is TRBD1 (5 bases). The CDR3 loop spans 15 amino acids. CDR1 is MGHRA, CDR2 YSYEKL, per germline. V dropped 0 bases and J dropped 1 base, with 9 bases sitting between them. In DNA form, the CDR3 reads TGCGCCAGCAGCCAAGAGGGGGGGTCGAACACTGAAGCTTTCTTT. Translation gives CASSQEGGSNTEAFF.